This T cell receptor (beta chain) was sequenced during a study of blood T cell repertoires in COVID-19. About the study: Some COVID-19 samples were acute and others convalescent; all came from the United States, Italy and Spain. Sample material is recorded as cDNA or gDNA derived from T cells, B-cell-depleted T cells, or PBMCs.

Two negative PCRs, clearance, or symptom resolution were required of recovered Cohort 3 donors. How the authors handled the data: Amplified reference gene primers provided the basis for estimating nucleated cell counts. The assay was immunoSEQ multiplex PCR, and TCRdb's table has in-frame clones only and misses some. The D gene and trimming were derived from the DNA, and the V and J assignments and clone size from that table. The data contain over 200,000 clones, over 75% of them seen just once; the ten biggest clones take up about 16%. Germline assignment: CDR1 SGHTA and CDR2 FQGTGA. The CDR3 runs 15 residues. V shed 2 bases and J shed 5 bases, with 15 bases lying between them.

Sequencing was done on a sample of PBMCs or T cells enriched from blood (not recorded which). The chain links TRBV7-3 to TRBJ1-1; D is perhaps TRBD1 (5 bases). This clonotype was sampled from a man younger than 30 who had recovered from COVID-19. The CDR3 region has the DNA TGTGCCAGCAGCTTAGCGGGGGGGTTGAGGACTGAAGCTTTCTTT. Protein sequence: CASSLAGGLRTEAFF.